This record covers a single TCR beta chain. Germline V CDR1 and CDR2: LGHNA, YNFKEQ. The CDR3 length is 14 residues. Trimming left V 0 bases short and J 5 bases short, with 10 bases between. These data are taken from a study of cytomegalovirus exposure and HLA in healthy donors. The study ran its PCR with 60 Vbeta and 13 Jbeta primers. Assay used: immunoSEQ multiplex PCR; TCRdb lists only in-frame clones, some missing. The data show 110,000 to 150,000 clones, approximately 63% seen once. This clonotype was obtained from a woman in her sixties in good health and CMV-seropositive. Source material: PBMCs. The V call is TRBV4-2, the J call TRBJ1-1, with D possibly TRBD1 on 6 matching bases. CDR3 DNA sequence: TGTGCCAGCAGCCAAGACAGGGGACGAACTGAAGCTTTCTTT. The encoded protein is CASSQDRGRTEAFF.